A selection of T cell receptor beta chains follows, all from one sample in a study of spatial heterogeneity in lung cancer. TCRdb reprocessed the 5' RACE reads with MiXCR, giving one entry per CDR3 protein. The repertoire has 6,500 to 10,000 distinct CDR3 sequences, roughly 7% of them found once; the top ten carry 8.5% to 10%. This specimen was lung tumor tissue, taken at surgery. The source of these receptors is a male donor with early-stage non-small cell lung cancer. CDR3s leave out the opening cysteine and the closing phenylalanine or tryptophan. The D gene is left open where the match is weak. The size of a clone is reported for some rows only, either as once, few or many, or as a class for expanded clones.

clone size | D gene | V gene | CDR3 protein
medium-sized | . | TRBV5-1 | ASSLEAQGLASVDNEQF
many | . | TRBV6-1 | ASTMTSGANVLT
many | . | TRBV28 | ASSFTLDWTNSSTDTQY
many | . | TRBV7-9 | ASTAPTDTDTQY
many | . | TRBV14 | ASSQDNAEAF
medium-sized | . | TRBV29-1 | SVERSGAMDEQF
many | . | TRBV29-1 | SVEGLKNIQY
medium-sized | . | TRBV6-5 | ASSYSITGTYEQY
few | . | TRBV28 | ASSFLQETQY
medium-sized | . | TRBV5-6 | ASSPGLTHNEQF
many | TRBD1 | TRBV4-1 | ASSLYGQENTEAF
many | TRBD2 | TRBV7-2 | ASSSIRLGTSGGHTQY
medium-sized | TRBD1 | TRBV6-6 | ASSYKDRGSPLH
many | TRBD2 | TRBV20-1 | SASGQATSGVGTQY
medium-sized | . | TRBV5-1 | ASSLAVTGELF
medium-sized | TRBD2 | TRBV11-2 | ASSWGSGYNEQF
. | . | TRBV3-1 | ASSQLVNTGELF
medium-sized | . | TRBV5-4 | ASSLGALTLGGSPLH
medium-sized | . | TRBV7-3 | ASSPRAQTGELF
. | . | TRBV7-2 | ASSLAPGTGSPLH
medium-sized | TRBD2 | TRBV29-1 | SASGTSVGGYEQF
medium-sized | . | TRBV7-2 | ASSLDEGELF
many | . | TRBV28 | ASTQRGEGSNQPQH
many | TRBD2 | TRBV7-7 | ASSAGLAGGDTQY
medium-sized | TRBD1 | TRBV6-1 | ASSDGTGRAQKAGELF
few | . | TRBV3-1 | ASSPQGLYYGYT
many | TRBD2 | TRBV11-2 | ASSRRPGGTSSYNEQF
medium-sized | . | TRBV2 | ASSPRRDTQY
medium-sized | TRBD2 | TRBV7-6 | ASSLGGGLQQF
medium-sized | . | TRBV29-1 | SVGVSYRLTDTQY
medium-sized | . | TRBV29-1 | SVERDLGHEQF
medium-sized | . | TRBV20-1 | SVKESADTQY
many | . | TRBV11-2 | ASSSRAGTGNTIY
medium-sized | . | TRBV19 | ASSSSGTGTGELF
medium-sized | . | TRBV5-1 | ASSLSDMNTEAF
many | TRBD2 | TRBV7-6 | ASSLEVLAGEGDEQF
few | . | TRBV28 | ASSFRATEAF
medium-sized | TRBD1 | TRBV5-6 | ASSFRTGGTDTQY
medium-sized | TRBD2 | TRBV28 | ASSWGLAGLKGEQY
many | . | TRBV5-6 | ASSPGPLNTEAF
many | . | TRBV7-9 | ASTLGGRVLT
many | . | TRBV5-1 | ASSSGQFPDTQY
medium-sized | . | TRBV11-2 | ASSLRGSYT
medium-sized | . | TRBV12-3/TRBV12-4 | ASSFAGGGSPLH
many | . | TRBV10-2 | ASGWRTAGEQY
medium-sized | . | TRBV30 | AWSGRNLYEQY
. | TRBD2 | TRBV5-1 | ASSLARGGAVNEQF
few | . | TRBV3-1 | ASSQDEDSQETQY
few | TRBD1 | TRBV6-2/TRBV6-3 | ASSYGQGTYEQY
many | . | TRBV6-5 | ASREKGHGYT
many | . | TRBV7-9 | ASSLADTQY
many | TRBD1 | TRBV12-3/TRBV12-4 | ASSFGDRYNEQF
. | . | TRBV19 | ASSNPGSFNQPQH
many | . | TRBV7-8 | ASSSRTVSQETQY
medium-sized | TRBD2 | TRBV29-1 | SVEDRASGSPSGQY
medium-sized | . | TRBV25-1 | ASSPRGLETQY
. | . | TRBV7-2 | ASSLDGSGPFNEQF